A single sample is the source of the 31 T cell receptor beta chains below, sequenced in a study of T cells after yellow fever vaccination. TCRdb independently ran MiXCR on the 5' RACE reads; one entry per CDR3 protein. The sample gives 450,000 to 550,000 distinct CDR3 sequences, around a fifth of which show up once; roughly a sixth is in the top ten. The material sequenced was PBMCs, taken approximately 22 days after the first yellow fever vaccination. The receptors were gathered from a man between 18 and 29 years old who received the YFV17D yellow fever vaccine.

The chain carries TRBV14 and TRBJ2-7; weak D call: TRBD1 (5 bases). The germline gives CDR1 SGHDN, CDR2 FVKESK. This CDR3 is built from 14 residues. Trimming stripped 3 bases from V and 2 bases from J, with 11 bases between. The CDR3 coding sequence is TGTGCCAGCAGCCATGTTTTGACAGCCTACGAGCAGTACGTC. Translated, it gives CASSHVLTAYEQYV.

The chain uses TRBV4-1 and TRBJ1-1; D call uncertain. This CDR3 spans 13 amino acids. Germline loops: CDR1 MGHRA, CDR2 YSYEKL. Trimming removed 1 base at V and 6 bases at J, with 9 bases between. In DNA, the CDR3 is TGCGCCAGCAGCCAAGGTGCAACGGCTGAAGCTTTCTTT. Its protein is CASSQGATAEAFF.

In regard to this clonotype: A read error may produce the germline difference seen at one junction end. V is TRBV20-1 and J is TRBJ2-7, with D perhaps assigned TRBD1 or TRBD2 (5 bases each). This CDR3 has 13 amino acids. In germline, CDR1 is DFQATT, CDR2 SNEGSKA (reference sequence). Written as DNA, the CDR3 is TGCAGCGCTAGCCAGGGTACGGGCTACGAGCAGTACTTC. Its translation: CSASQGTGYEQYF.

The sample holds a few counts of this clonotype. The chain combines TRBV7-9 with TRBJ1-5; D call uncertain. The CDR3 contains 12 residues. Trimming stripped 5 bases from V and 7 bases from J, with 9 bases between. The germline V gene encodes CDR1 SEHNR and CDR2 FQNEAQ (reference sequence). DNA of the CDR3: TGTGCCAGCAGCCTCGGATGGCAGCCCCAGCATTTT. It yields the protein CASSLGWQPQHF. Together with reference TRBV7-9 and TRBJ1-5, the CDR3 gives the full variable domain: DTGVSQNPRHKITKRGQNVTFRCDPISEHNRLYWYRQTLGQGPEFLTYFQNEAQLEKSRLLSDRFSAERPKGSFSTLEIQRTEQGDSAMYLCASSLGWQPQHFGDGTRLSIL.

The chain recombines TRBV7-9 with TRBJ1-1; D may be TRBD1 (5 bases). Germline-derived CDR1 and CDR2 are SEHNR and FQNEAQ (reference sequence). CDR3 size: 15 residues. V gave up 3 bases and J gave up 5 bases, with 16 bases separating them. The CDR3 loop is CASSFGAGLTTEAFF. The CDR3 DNA follows: TGTGCCAGCAGCTTCGGGGCAGGGCTGACTACTGAAGCTTTCTTT.

The CDR3 sequence is CATSELGTGGPEAFF. DNA for the CDR3: TGTGCCACCAGTGAATTGGGGACAGGGGGCCCTGAAGCTTTCTTT. J is TRBJ1-1 and V is TRBV24-1; 12 bases map to TRBD1. The CDR3 spans 15 residues. The germline CDR1 and CDR2 sequences are KGHDR and SFDVKD. The J segment lost 6 bases and the V segment lost 4 bases, leaving 5 bases of the junction unmatched.

The chain has TRBV4-3 and TRBJ2-7; no clear D gene. V shed 0 bases and J shed 3 bases, with 9 bases lying between them. The germline gives CDR1 LGHNA, CDR2 YSLEER. The CDR3 is 14 residues long. CDR3: CASSQDRENYEQYV. For the CDR3, the DNA is TGCGCCAGCAGCCAAGACAGAGAGAACTACGAGCAGTACGTC.

This clonotype appeared a few times. The chain recombines TRBV7-2 with TRBJ2-5, with 7 bases lining up with TRBD1. The germline CDR1 and CDR2 sequences are SGHTA and FQGNSA. V was pared by 5 bases and J by 4 bases, with 4 bases of the junction left unmatched. The CDR3 sequence is 13 residues long. CDR3 in DNA: TGTGCCAGCAGCGTGAACAGGGGAGAGACCCAGTACTTC. Its protein product is CASSVNRGETQYF.

This clonotype was observed a handful of times. This chain connects TRBV7-2 to TRBJ1-2; D gene unclear. CDR1 and CDR2 (germline): SGHTA, FQGNSA. V lost 2 bases, J lost 1 base, and 5 bases lay in between. This CDR3 spans 13 amino acids. The CDR3 spells CASSLTLNYGYTF. Here the CDR3 DNA reads TGTGCCAGCAGCTTAACGCTTAACTATGGCTACACCTTC.

The V gene is TRBV4-1, the J gene TRBJ1-1; tentative D call: TRBD1 (6 bases). This CDR3 is built from 14 residues. Trimming removed 4 bases at V and 5 bases at J, with 14 bases between. The germline V gene encodes CDR1 MGHRA and CDR2 YSYEKL. Here the CDR3 reads CASSPQGKITEAFF. The CDR3 region has the DNA TGCGCCAGCAGCCCGCAGGGGAAAATAACTGAAGCTTTCTTT.

Concerning this clonotype: The junction departs from the called germline gene at one end, perhaps through a read error. V and J are TRBV15 and TRBJ1-5; TRBD1 aligns across 7 bases. Germline V gene data show CDR1 as LNHNV and CDR2 as YYDKDF (reference sequence). The CDR3 totals 15 residues. CDR3 nucleotide sequence: TGTGCCACCCAAAGACAGGGAATTAAGAATCAGCGCCAGCATTTT. It encodes CATQRQGIKNQRQHF.

The V gene is TRBV4-3, the J gene TRBJ2-2; D unclear. The CDR3 is 16 residues long. Trimming took off 3 bases at V and 0 bases at J, with 11 bases between the two ends. Germline lookup yields CDR1 LGHNA and CDR2 YSLEER. The CDR3 nucleotides are TGCGCCAGCAGCCAGAAACGGGTCACGAACACCGGGGAGCTGTTTTTT. Translating gives CASSQKRVTNTGELFF.

The V call is TRBV28, the J call TRBJ2-3; D tentatively fits TRBD1 or TRBD2 (7 bases each). The V end lost 5 bases, the J end lost 6 bases, and 12 bases lay between the germline ends. The CDR3 totals 13 residues. Germline values: CDR1 MDHEN, CDR2 SYDVKM. This CDR3 is CASSAQGGDTQYF. The CDR3 region has the DNA TGTGCCAGCAGTGCCCAGGGGGGGGATACGCAGTATTTT.

The genes are TRBV12-3 or TRBV12-4 and TRBJ1-1; no firm D call. CDR3 length: 14 amino acids. V lost 5 bases and J 0 bases, leaving 10 bases between the germline ends. The CDR3 here is CASSASWVNTEAFF. The CDR3 DNA sequence: TGTGCCAGCAGTGCCTCGTGGGTGAACACTGAAGCTTTCTTT.

This rearrangement joins TRBV6-2 or TRBV6-3 to TRBJ2-3; the D is unclear. The CDR3 has 13 residues. CDR1 is MNHEY and CDR2 is SVGEGT in the germline V gene. V was clipped by 8 bases and J by 0 bases, with 9 bases between them. The CDR3 bases are TGTGCCAGCCGTGGCAGTAGCACAGATACGCAGTATTTT. It translates to CASRGSSTDTQYF.

The V call is TRBV18, the J call TRBJ2-6; 8 positions match TRBD1. This CDR3 spans 14 amino acids. Trimming at V came to 8 bases and at J to 4 bases, leaving 4 bases not matched to a gene. Germline CDR1 KGHSH, CDR2 LQKENI. CDR3 DNA sequence: TGTGCCAGCAGGACAGGGACCGGGGCCAACGTCCTGACTTTC. Protein product: CASRTGTGANVLTF.

The chain has TRBV5-4 and TRBJ2-7; no clear D gene. Trimming left V 3 bases short and J 6 bases short, with 13 bases between. This CDR3 has 13 amino acids. CDR1 is SGHNT, CDR2 YYREEE, per germline (reference sequence). CDR3 sequence (DNA): TGTGCCAGCAGCTACGGCCGCCGCGGCGAGCAGTACGTC. Encoded protein: CASSYGRRGEQYV.

The rearrangement links TRBV18 to TRBJ1-3; maybe TRBD1 (6 bases). The CDR3 contains 16 residues. Germline CDR1 and CDR2: KGHSH and LQKENI. V lost 3 bases and J lost 4, with 16 bases in between. The CDR3 DNA is TGTGCCAGCTCACCCATACCAGGACAGTCCGGAAACACCATATATTTT. This gives the protein CASSPIPGQSGNTIYF.

This clonotype has more than one count but fewer than ten. The chain joins TRBV4-2 to TRBJ2-3; D is undetermined. In germline, CDR1 is LGHNA, CDR2 YNFKEQ. V was cut by 4 bases and J by 8 bases, with 10 bases left in between. CDR3 length equals 12 residues. The CDR3, as DNA: TGTGCCAGCAGCCCGCAGTCGGGTACGCAGTATTTT. This encodes CASSPQSGTQYF.

The chain joins TRBV7-3 to TRBJ2-2; either TRBD1 or TRBD2 may fit D (5 bases each). This CDR3 spans 17 amino acids. Germline V gives CDR1 SGHTA, CDR2 FQGTGA. V dropped 5 bases and J dropped 0 bases, with 16 bases sitting between them. The CDR3: CASSAEVQGPNTGELFF. CDR3 bases: TGTGCCAGCAGCGCAGAGGTCCAGGGACCGAACACCGGGGAGCTGTTTTTT. Filled out from reference TRBV7-3 and TRBJ2-2, the complete variable domain reads GAGVSQTPSNKVTEKGKYVELRCDPISGHTALYWYRQSLGQGPEFLIYFQGTGAADDSGLPNDRFFAVRPEGSVSTLKIQRTERGDSAVYLCASSAEVQGPNTGELFFGEGSRLTVL.

This clonotype was seen only a few times. CDR3 amino acids: CASSIRNGHTEAFF. CDR3 sequence (DNA): TGTGCCAGTAGTATACGGAACGGACATACGGAAGCTTTCTTT. V and J are TRBV19 and TRBJ1-1; D might be TRBD1 (5 bases). This CDR3 comprises 14 residues. V gave up 2 bases and J gave up 8 bases, with 15 bases separating them. The germline CDR1 and CDR2 sequences are LNHDA and SQIVND (reference sequence). Complete variable domain (other parts from reference TRBV19 and TRBJ1-1): DGGITQSPKYLFRKEGQNVTLSCEQNLNHDAMYWYRQDPGQGLRLIYYSQIVNDFQKGDIAEGYSVSREKKESFPLTVTSAQKNPTAFYLCASSIRNGHTEAFFGQGTRLTVV.

This clonotype was seen more than once but under ten times. The genes are TRBV20-1 and TRBJ2-5; a weak D match, TRBD2 (5 bases). Germline values: CDR1 DFQATT, CDR2 SNEGSKA (reference sequence). The CDR3 is 12 residues long. Trimming cost V 6 bases and J 5 bases, with 13 bases left between them. Here the CDR3 DNA reads TGCAGTGCCCTAAAGCGCGGGGAGACCCAGTACTTC. Amino acid sequence: CSALKRGETQYF.

The J gene is TRBJ2-1, the V gene TRBV13; 9 bases agree with TRBD1. The CDR3 covers 14 residues. Trimming cost V 1 base and J 9 bases; bases outside gene matches: 4. Germline values: CDR1 PRHDT, CDR2 FYEKMQ (reference sequence). The CDR3 sequence: CASSLVGTGSEQFF. The CDR3 coding sequence is TGTGCCAGCAGCTTAGTAGGGACAGGGTCTGAGCAGTTCTTC.

This clonotype was observed a handful of times. This chain connects TRBV9 to TRBJ2-7, with D maybe TRBD1 (6 bases). V was pared by 4 bases and J by 4 bases, with 15 bases between. This CDR3 region has 14 residues. Germline CDR1 SGDLS, CDR2 YYNGEE. CDR3 nucleotides: TGTGCCAGCAGCCCACAGACAGGAAGATACGAGCAGTACTTC. Protein: CASSPQTGRYEQYF.

The CDR3 region is CASSQSTGIYEQYF. The CDR3 bases are TGCGCCAGCAGCCAATCGACAGGGATCTACGAGCAGTACTTC. The V and J genes are TRBV4-3 and TRBJ2-7; 7 nucleotides agree with TRBD1. The germline CDR1 and CDR2 sequences are LGHNA and YSLEER. The CDR3 is 14 amino acids. Losses at the gene ends were 2 bases for V and 3 bases for J; bases not matched to a gene: 4.

This clonotype was observed a handful of times. CDR3 nucleotides: TGTGCCAGCAGCCAAGGGGACCCAGTGGTTCTTGTGCAGTTCTTC. Translation gives CASSQGDPVVLVQFF. The V gene is TRBV14, the J gene TRBJ2-1; D may be TRBD1 or TRBD2 (5 bases each). Trimming left V 1 base short and J 12 bases short, with 19 bases between. The CDR3 is 15 residues long. Germline V lookup: CDR1 SGHDN, CDR2 FVKESK.

The gene calls are TRBV7-9 and TRBJ2-3, with 12 bases lining up with TRBD1. There are 17 residues in the CDR3. The germline CDR1 and CDR2 sequences are SEHNR and FQNEAQ (reference sequence). Trimming removed 1 base from V and 5 bases from J; junction bases left unmatched: 7. CDR3 amino acids: CASSLGPGTGGEDTQYF. The CDR3 nucleotides read TGTGCCAGCAGCTTAGGGCCTGGGACAGGGGGCGAAGATACGCAGTATTTT.

This clonotype was picked up a small number of times. The chain links TRBV7-9 to TRBJ2-3; no reliable D call. CDR1 and CDR2 (germline): SEHNR, FQNEAQ (reference sequence). V was shortened by 5 bases and J by 5 bases, with 14 bases between the two germline ends. This CDR3 comprises 14 residues. This CDR3 reads CASSPLGSGDTQYF. The CDR3 region has the DNA TGTGCCAGCAGCCCCTTAGGCTCGGGAGATACGCAGTATTTT.

This rearrangement joins TRBV11-2 to TRBJ2-7; tentative D call: TRBD1 (6 bases). Trimming removed 0 bases from V and 5 bases from J, with 8 bases in between. This CDR3 is built from 13 residues. CDR1 and CDR2 from the germline V gene are SGHAT and FQNNGV. This CDR3 is CASSLDRGHEQYF. In DNA, the CDR3 is TGTGCCAGCAGCTTAGACAGGGGCCACGAGCAGTACTTC.

This clonotype was detected once. The chain couples TRBV20-1 to TRBJ2-5; the match to TRBD1 covers 8 bases. V gave up 5 bases and J gave up 3 bases; unmatched junction bases: 8. CDR3 length: 14 amino acids. Germline V lookup: CDR1 DFQATT, CDR2 SNEGSKA (reference sequence). The CDR3 is CSAAVQGEEETQYF. CDR3 sequence (DNA): TGCAGTGCTGCTGTACAGGGGGAGGAAGAGACCCAGTACTTC.

This clonotype has at least ten counts. The junction and the germline gene differ at one end; a read error may be behind it. The genes are TRBV7-7 and TRBJ2-6; D possibly uses TRBD1 or TRBD2 (5 bases each). This CDR3 has 19 amino acids. Germline V lookup: CDR1 SSHAT, CDR2 FNYEAQ (reference sequence). CDR3 sequence reads: CASSPDRRGTSSGANVLTF. The DNA for the CDR3 is TGTGCTAGCAGCCCAGACCGAAGGGGCACTAGCTCTGGGGCCAACGTCCTGACTTTC.